The 17 T cell receptor beta chains below all came from one sample that was sequenced in a study of cytomegalovirus exposure and HLA in healthy donors. Researchers ran the PCR with 60 Vbeta and 13 Jbeta primers. Generated by immunoSEQ multiplex PCR, the TCRdb table keeps only in-frame clones and is missing some. This sample yields approximately 100,000 clones, of which around 10% are seen a single time; 5.1% belongs to the top ten. The sample taken for sequencing was PBMCs. Receptors were obtained from a man between 50 and 59 years old in good health and CMV-seropositive.

This clone showed up just a few times. This rearrangement joins TRBV6-5 to TRBJ2-7; the match to TRBD2 covers 9 bases. After removal of 6 bases from V and 7 bases from J, the junction contained 13 bases not matched to a gene. This CDR3 contains 15 residues. Per the germline V gene, CDR1 is MNHEY and CDR2 is SVGAGI. The DNA of the CDR3 is TGTGCCAGCAGCCTATTAGCGGGAGATCTTGGGGAGCAGTACTTC. It encodes CASSLLAGDLGEQYF.

Only a few counts were recorded for this clone. CDR3 loop: CAWSVRGAPDTQYF. In DNA form, the CDR3 reads TGTGCCTGGAGTGTACGCGGGGCCCCAGATACGCAGTATTTT. This chain connects TRBV30 to TRBJ2-3, with D possibly matching TRBD2 (6 bases). The CDR3 runs to 14 residues. Germline CDR1 is GTSNPN and CDR2 is SVGIG (reference sequence). Trimming removed 0 bases at V and 4 bases at J, with 11 bases between.

The chain employs TRBV4-3 and TRBJ2-3, with D perhaps TRBD2 (5 bases). Germline V lookup: CDR1 LGHNA, CDR2 YSLEER. V was cut by 1 base and J by 8 bases, with 16 bases left in between. CDR3 length: 15 amino acids. The CDR3 nucleotides read TGCGCCAGCAGCCAAGGGAGGCTAGCATCGGGTACGCAGTATTTT. Translated, it gives CASSQGRLASGTQYF.

This sequence joins TRBV2 and TRBJ1-2; 9 nucleotides align to TRBD1. Germline CDR1 is SNHLY and CDR2 is FYNNEI. The CDR3 is 14 residues long. Losses at the gene ends were 1 base for V and 4 bases for J; bases not matched to a gene: 1. The CDR3 nucleotides read TGTGCCAGCAGTGAAGGGGACAGGGCCTATGGCTACACCTTC. Amino acids: CASSEGDRAYGYTF.

This clone was recorded a few times. This chain joins TRBV29-1 and TRBJ2-7, with 9 nucleotides matching TRBD1. With V trimmed by 7 bases and J by 7 bases, 8 bases remained unmatched. CDR3 size: 12 residues. Germline assignment: CDR1 SQVTM and CDR2 ANQGSEA. The CDR3 protein is CSGGQGSGEQYF. CDR3 in DNA: TGCAGCGGCGGACAGGGGTCGGGGGAGCAGTACTTC.

The V gene is TRBV4-1, the J gene TRBJ2-7; TRBD2 matches 11 bases. The germline CDR1 and CDR2 sequences are MGHRA and YSYEKL. This CDR3 has 15 residues. Losses at the gene ends were 1 base for V and 5 bases for J; bases not matched to a gene: 4. CDR3 sequence: CASSQGISGRDEQYF. In DNA form, the CDR3 reads TGCGCCAGCAGCCAAGGCATTAGCGGGAGGGACGAGCAGTACTTC.

There are a few counts of this clone. The genes are TRBV4-3 and TRBJ2-1; D possibly corresponds to TRBD1 (5 bases). Germline CDR1 LGHNA, CDR2 YSLEER. The CDR3 totals 16 residues. V lost 3 bases and J lost 8, with 20 bases in between. The DNA for the CDR3 is TGCGCCAGCAGCCAGACTCTTCAAAGCCAGGGCCATGAGCAGTTCTTC. It encodes CASSQTLQSQGHEQFF.

This clone was counted a few times. The chain is built from TRBV18 and TRBJ2-7; D is uncertain. V lost 3 bases and J 7 bases, leaving 19 bases between the germline ends. Germline V gene data show CDR1 as KGHSH and CDR2 as LQKENI. The CDR3 is made up of 15 amino acids. The CDR3 loop reads CASSPIDGSLGEQYF. DNA for the CDR3: TGTGCCAGCTCACCTATCGACGGCTCCCTCGGGGAGCAGTACTTC. Full variable domain (outside the CDR3, taken from reference TRBV18 and TRBJ2-7): NAGVMQNPRHLVRRRGQEARLRCSPMKGHSHVYWYRQLPEEGLKFMVYLQKENIIDESGMPKERFSAEFPKEGPSILRIQQVVRGDSAAYFCASSPIDGSLGEQYFGPGTRLTVT.

By frequency in the sample, this clone is medium-sized. The CDR3 loop is CASSGLAGNTIYF. In DNA form, the CDR3 reads TGTGCCAGCAGTGGCTTGGCTGGAAACACCATATATTTT. The rearrangement uses TRBV6-6 and TRBJ1-3; D remains ambiguous. Trimming left V 5 bases short and J 2 bases short, with 7 bases between. The CDR3 consists of 13 residues. CDR1 and CDR2 from the germline V gene are MNHNY and SVGAGI (reference sequence).

In DNA form, the CDR3 reads TGTGCCAGCAGCTTAGGGGTGAACACTGAAGCTTTCTTT. Protein product: CASSLGVNTEAFF. The chain employs TRBV5-5 and TRBJ1-1; tentatively, D is TRBD1 (5 bases). V gave up 2 bases and J gave up 0 bases, with 5 bases separating them. This CDR3 contains 13 residues. Per the germline V gene, CDR1 is SGHKS and CDR2 is YYEKEE (reference sequence).

This clone has a handful of counts. V gene TRBV19 combines with J gene TRBJ1-5, with 7 bases matching TRBD1. The CDR3 spans 14 residues. J gave up 5 bases and V 5 bases, and 6 bases lay outside the gene matches. Germline CDR1 LNHDA, CDR2 SQIVND (reference sequence). The CDR3 region has the DNA TGTGCCAGTAGTCTCGGGACAGTCTATCAGCCCCAGCATTTT. Protein product: CASSLGTVYQPQHF.

This clone was picked up a small number of times. The J gene is TRBJ1-5, the V gene TRBV4-2; TRBD1 is a possible D gene (6 bases). With 1 base removed from V and 5 bases from J, the gap between germline ends came to 18 bases. This CDR3 contains 17 residues. Germline V CDR1 and CDR2: LGHNA, YNFKEQ. CDR3 amino acids: CASSQVGGRGFDQPQHF. CDR3 DNA sequence: TGTGCCAGCAGCCAAGTTGGTGGCAGGGGTTTCGATCAGCCCCAGCATTTT.

This clone was seen more than once but under ten times. This chain links TRBV11-2 with TRBJ2-1; TRBD2 agrees at 8 bases. Germline assignment: CDR1 SGHAT and CDR2 FQNNGV. Trimming removed 5 bases from V and 3 bases from J; junction bases left unmatched: 6. This CDR3 is built from 15 residues. CDR3 loop: CASSLASGSYNEQFF. The CDR3 DNA reads TGTGCCAGCAGCCTGGCAAGCGGGAGCTACAATGAGCAGTTCTTC.

This clone was detected only a few times. V is TRBV13 and J is TRBJ1-2; D is possibly TRBD1 (5 bases). Germline assignment: CDR1 PRHDT and CDR2 FYEKMQ (reference sequence). The CDR3 length is 12 residues. Deletions cut 4 bases from V and 9 bases from J, with 12 bases between. CDR3 in DNA: TGTGCCAGCAGCTCCCGGACAAACCGCTACACCTTC. Protein product: CASSSRTNRYTF.

This clone came up a few times. This rearrangement joins TRBV27 to TRBJ2-5; 8 bases are shared with TRBD1. The CDR3 consists of 13 residues. J lost 4 bases, V lost 3 bases, and 1 base had no gene match. Germline V lookup: CDR1 MNHEY, CDR2 SMNVEV (reference sequence). This CDR3 is CASSFDRGETQYF. The CDR3 DNA reads as TGTGCCAGCAGTTTTGACAGGGGAGAGACCCAGTACTTC.

This clone appeared a few times. The junction departs from germline at one end; a sequencing error may be responsible. The sample has other DNA sequences that encode this CDR3 too. This chain connects TRBV29-1 to TRBJ2-7; the D gene could be TRBD1 or TRBD2 (6 bases each). Looked up from germline, CDR1 is SQVTM and CDR2 is ANQGSEA. The CDR3 covers 15 residues. The CDR3 region is CSVAGLGALSYEQYF. CDR3 DNA: TGTAGCGTTGCGGGGTTGGGGGCATTGTCCTACGAGCAGTACTTC.

In its sample, this clone was seen a few times. The chain has TRBV27 and TRBJ2-3; TRBD2 is a possible D gene (6 bases). Germline V gene sequence: CDR1 MNHEY, CDR2 SMNVEV (reference sequence). The CDR3 contains 16 residues. Trimming stripped 3 bases from V and 4 bases from J, with 17 bases between. The CDR3 region has the DNA TGTGCCAGCAGTTTCCGATCGACTAGTGGCGCAGATACGCAGTATTTT. This codes for CASSFRSTSGADTQYF.